These 26 T cell receptor beta chains came from one sample sequenced in a study of cytomegalovirus exposure and HLA in healthy donors. The PCR used 60 Vbeta and 13 Jbeta primers. The table came from immunoSEQ multiplex PCR; TCRdb's copy has only in-frame clones and leaves some out. Of 98,000 or so clones in the sample, approximately 79% are singletons; the top ten hold roughly 5.9%. Sequencing was done on a sample of PBMCs. All receptors derive from a man aged 60 to 69 in good health and CMV-seropositive.

There are a few counts of this clone. This chain joins TRBV6-6 and TRBJ2-2, with 7 bases lining up with TRBD2. The CDR3 contains 15 residues. CDR1 is MNHNY and CDR2 is SVGAGI in the germline V gene (reference sequence). The J segment lost 4 bases and the V segment lost 2 bases, leaving 4 bases of the junction unmatched. The CDR3 region is CASSYSLAVTGELFF. DNA for the CDR3: TGTGCCAGCAGTTACAGTCTAGCGGTCACCGGGGAGCTGTTTTTT.

The chain employs TRBV19 and TRBJ1-2, with 8 bases matching TRBD1. With 2 bases clipped from V and 6 bases from J, the junction kept 8 bases outside the gene matches. CDR3 length equals 15 residues. CDR1 is LNHDA and CDR2 is SQIVND in the germline V gene (reference sequence). In DNA, the CDR3 is TGTGCCAGTAGTATAAGGCCAGGACAGGGCCATGGCTACACCTTC. It translates to CASSIRPGQGHGYTF.

CDR3 sequence reads: CASSQFRTGTTEAFF. The DNA for the CDR3 is TGCGCCAGCAGCCAATTCCGGACTGGAACGACTGAAGCTTTCTTT. This sequence joins TRBV4-1 and TRBJ1-1; D call uncertain. The ends were cut back, 2 bases at V and 5 bases at J, with 15 bases in the middle. Per the germline V gene, CDR1 is MGHRA and CDR2 is YSYEKL. There are 15 residues in the CDR3.

The chain combines TRBV18 with TRBJ1-2; TRBD1 agrees at 10 bases. The CDR3 sequence is 16 residues long. Germline values: CDR1 KGHSH, CDR2 LQKENI. V shed 2 bases and J 7 bases; nucleotides not matched to a gene: 10. The CDR3 region has the DNA TGTGCCAGCTCACCAGCCGGACAGGGGGGATTTATTGGCTACACCTTC. This gives the protein CASSPAGQGGFIGYTF.

The chain combines TRBV2 with TRBJ2-7; maybe TRBD2 (6 bases). CDR3 length equals 13 residues. With 7 bases removed from V and 2 bases from J, the gap between germline ends came to 12 bases. Germline CDR1 is SNHLY and CDR2 is FYNNEI. CDR3 loop: CASKFGGTYEQYF. The CDR3 nucleotides read TGTGCCAGCAAATTTGGAGGGACCTACGAGCAGTACTTC.

J is TRBJ1-1 and V is TRBV29-1; unclear D gene. The CDR3 covers 12 residues. Germline CDR1 SQVTM, CDR2 ANQGSEA. Trimming took 1 base from V and 3 from J, leaving 6 bases between them. CDR3 nucleotides: TGCAGCGTTGAAGGGAGTCACACTGAAGCTTTCTTT. It yields the protein CSVEGSHTEAFF.

The chain carries TRBV4-1 and TRBJ1-2; weak D call: TRBD1 (5 bases). This CDR3 contains 14 residues. Trimming removed 2 bases at V and 6 bases at J, with 13 bases between. The V gene's germline CDR1 is MGHRA and CDR2 YSYEKL. The CDR3 is CASSQRGLLDGYTF. CDR3 nucleotides: TGCGCCAGCAGCCAAAGGGGACTACTGGATGGCTACACCTTC.

CDR3 sequence reads: CATFQGVPYEQYF. Written as DNA, the CDR3 is TGTGCCACCTTTCAGGGGGTTCCCTACGAGCAGTACTTC. V is TRBV27 and J is TRBJ2-7, with 7 bases that match TRBD1. Germline V gene data show CDR1 as MNHEY and CDR2 as SMNVEV (reference sequence). The CDR3 runs to 13 residues. V lost 10 bases to trimming and J lost 2 bases; unmatched junction nucleotides: 8.

This clone was counted only a few times. The chain links TRBV15 to TRBJ1-2; 7 bases align to TRBD1. Looked up from germline, CDR1 is LNHNV and CDR2 is YYDKDF (reference sequence). V shed 0 bases, J shed 0 bases, and the junction held 10 bases outside the gene matches. The CDR3 consists of 18 residues. The CDR3 DNA reads TGTGCCACCAGCAGAGATGACCCGGGGACAGCCTCTAACTATGGCTACACCTTC. Translation gives CATSRDDPGTASNYGYTF.

The chain recombines TRBV7-2 with TRBJ2-5; TRBD2 is a possible D gene (6 bases). CDR1 and CDR2 (germline): SGHTA, FQGNSA. V was trimmed by 5 bases and J by 2 bases, leaving 9 bases between them. The CDR3 has 13 residues. CDR3 nucleotide sequence: TGTGCCAGCAGCGCGGGACTGCAAGAGACCCAGTACTTC. This encodes CASSAGLQETQYF.

The chain has TRBV7-3 and TRBJ1-1, with D perhaps matching TRBD1 (6 bases). CDR1 is SGHTA, CDR2 FQGTGA, per germline. Trimming removed 6 bases from V and 0 bases from J, with 17 bases in between. CDR3 length: 16 amino acids. CDR3 region: CASRTFLGAMNTEAFF. The CDR3 DNA sequence: TGTGCCAGCAGAACCTTTTTGGGGGCCATGAACACTGAAGCTTTCTTT.

The chain uses TRBV18 and TRBJ2-5, with D hard to call. Looked up from germline, CDR1 is KGHSH and CDR2 is LQKENI. V was trimmed by 8 bases and J by 5 bases, leaving 9 bases between them. The CDR3 contains 11 residues. In DNA, the CDR3 is TGTGCCAGCGGGCCCCAGGAGACCCAGTACTTC. Encoded protein: CASGPQETQYF.

The V and J genes are TRBV27 and TRBJ1-2; D not resolved. Trimming shortened V by 2 bases and J by 0 bases, and 7 bases separated the two germline ends. In germline, CDR1 is MNHEY, CDR2 SMNVEV (reference sequence). The CDR3 loop spans 14 amino acids. The CDR3 nucleotides are TGTGCCAGCAGTTTACTTACAACTAACTATGGCTACACCTTC. This sequence encodes CASSLLTTNYGYTF.

This clone was seen a handful of times. This chain connects TRBV5-1 to TRBJ2-5, with D maybe TRBD1 (6 bases). CDR1 and CDR2 from the germline V gene are SGHRS and YFSETQ. This CDR3 has 15 residues. V lost 4 bases and J 4 bases, leaving 17 bases between the germline ends. CDR3 in amino acids: CASSALERGGETQYF. CDR3 coding DNA: TGCGCCAGCAGCGCTTTGGAGCGAGGGGGAGAGACCCAGTACTTC.

This clone appeared a few times. This chain uses TRBV28 with TRBJ2-7; D gene unclear. In germline, CDR1 is MDHEN, CDR2 SYDVKM. The CDR3 sequence is 11 residues long. Trimming removed 6 bases at V and 10 bases at J, with 13 bases between. The CDR3 DNA is TGTGCCAGCAGAACAACAGATATCCAGTACTTC. Translating it yields CASRTTDIQYF.

The chain recombines TRBV18 with TRBJ1-3; 8 nucleotides line up with TRBD1. The V gene end was trimmed by 0 bases and the J gene end by 8 bases; junction bases not matched to a gene: 9. This CDR3 has 16 amino acids. Germline CDR1 reads KGHSH; CDR2 reads LQKENI. CDR3 sequence reads: CASSPPLTGEEDTIYF. For the CDR3, the DNA is TGTGCCAGCTCACCACCGTTGACAGGGGAGGAGGACACCATATATTTT. The full variable domain, rest sourced from reference TRBV18 and TRBJ1-3, is NAGVMQNPRHLVRRRGQEARLRCSPMKGHSHVYWYRQLPEEGLKFMVYLQKENIIDESGMPKERFSAEFPKEGPSILRIQQVVRGDSAAYFCASSPPLTGEEDTIYFGEGSWLTVV.

This clone was seen a single time. The CDR3 coding sequence is TGTGCCAGCAGCCCACGGTGGCAGGGACAGAATTCACCCCTCCACTTT. Its protein is CASSPRWQGQNSPLHF. V is TRBV7-2 and J is TRBJ1-6; the match to TRBD1 covers 7 bases. V was clipped by 5 bases and J by 7 bases; unmatched bases: 11. Germline V gene sequence: CDR1 SGHTA, CDR2 FQGNSA. The CDR3 runs to 16 residues.

The chain carries TRBV10-2 and TRBJ1-5; 11 bases are shared with TRBD1. The germline V gene encodes CDR1 WSHSY and CDR2 SAAADI. J was trimmed by 6 bases and V by 3 bases; bases with no gene match: 7. This CDR3 is built from 16 residues. DNA for the CDR3: TGCGCCAGCAGTGATTCCGGACAGGGGGCTTCTCAGCCCCAGCATTTT. It is translated as CASSDSGQGASQPQHF.

The CDR3 here is CASSSSHSGANVLTF. For the CDR3, the DNA is TGTGCCAGTAGTTCTTCACACTCTGGGGCCAACGTCCTGACTTTC. The V call is TRBV19, the J call TRBJ2-6; no definite D call. Trimming stripped 5 bases from V and 0 bases from J, with 8 bases between. Germline V gene lookup returns CDR1 LNHDA and CDR2 SQIVND (reference sequence). The CDR3 runs 15 residues.

The chain links TRBV9 to TRBJ2-7, with a tentative D call TRBD2 (6 bases). V gave up 4 bases and J gave up 7 bases, with 21 bases separating them. This CDR3 comprises 15 residues. Germline assignment: CDR1 SGDLS and CDR2 YYNGEE. Written as DNA, the CDR3 is TGTGCCAGCAGCCCCCCCCAGGGTGGGGCGGGGGAGCAGTACTTC. Its protein product is CASSPPQGGAGEQYF.

V is TRBV5-8 and J is TRBJ1-5, with 8 bases aligning to TRBD1. This CDR3 contains 17 residues. V dropped 4 bases and J dropped 3; count of bases not matched to a gene: 12. Germline-derived CDR1 and CDR2 are SGHTS and YDEGEE. The CDR3 DNA is TGTGCCAGCAGCCCCTTTAGGACAGGGTATTTCAATCAGCCCCAGCATTTT. Protein: CASSPFRTGYFNQPQHF.

In this sample, this clone turned up a few times. This CDR3 is CASIRGIATNEKLFF. The DNA of the CDR3 is TGTGCCAGTATCAGGGGCATCGCAACTAATGAAAAACTGTTTTTT. This sequence joins TRBV19 and TRBJ1-4, with D possibly TRBD1 on 6 matching bases. V shed 7 bases and J shed 0 bases, with 12 bases lying between them. Germline V gives CDR1 LNHDA, CDR2 SQIVND (reference sequence). The CDR3 length is 15 residues.

This clone was seen just once. The rearrangement joins TRBV7-9 to TRBJ2-7; possible D gene TRBD1, 7 bases. Trimming cost V 6 bases and J 3 bases, with 15 bases left between them. Germline CDR1 and CDR2: SEHNR and FQNEAQ (reference sequence). The CDR3 is 14 residues long. The CDR3 DNA reads as TGTGCCAGCAGTCAGCAGGGGGGTGGCTACGAGCAGTACTTC. It specifies CASSQQGGGYEQYF.

The gene calls are TRBV10-1 and TRBJ2-2, with 8 bases fitting TRBD2. V trimming: 4 bases; J trimming: 5 bases; junction bases outside the gene matches: 6. Looked up from germline, CDR1 is WNHNN and CDR2 is SYGVQD (reference sequence). The CDR3 covers 15 residues. For the CDR3, the DNA is TGCGCCAGCAGTGCCGGGGGGGCCAAAACCGGGGAGCTGTTTTTT. Residues: CASSAGGAKTGELFF.

The chain joins TRBV19 to TRBJ1-4; D may be TRBD1 (5 bases). The CDR3 totals 14 residues. CDR1 is LNHDA, CDR2 SQIVND, per germline (reference sequence). V dropped 4 bases and J dropped 1 base, with 7 bases sitting between them. The CDR3: CASSNQGTNEKLFF. The CDR3 DNA is TGTGCCAGTAGTAACCAGGGAACTAATGAAAAACTGTTTTTT.

The chain uses TRBV19 and TRBJ1-5, with TRBD1 matching 8 bases. J was trimmed by 0 bases and V by 5 bases; bases with no gene match: 9. Looked up from germline, CDR1 is LNHDA and CDR2 is SQIVND (reference sequence). This CDR3 contains 17 residues. Here the CDR3 reads CASSVGQGGHSNQPQHF. CDR3 bases: TGTGCCAGTAGTGTCGGACAGGGCGGGCATAGCAATCAGCCCCAGCATTTT.